What follows are 14 T cell receptor beta chains derived from one specimen sequenced in a study of control samples from healthy donors and cancer patients. The table came from immunoSEQ multiplex PCR; TCRdb's copy has only in-frame clones and leaves some out. The sample records roughly 86,000 clones, over 85% being singletons. Material for sequencing was blood. The receptors shown here come from a woman in her twenties or thirties in good health.

This clone appeared a few times. The chain uses TRBV2 and TRBJ1-4; 7 bases are a match to TRBD1. Per germline, CDR1 SNHLY and CDR2 FYNNEI. The CDR3 loop spans 16 amino acids. After removal of 7 bases from V and 5 bases from J, the junction contained 13 bases not matched to a gene. The CDR3 nucleotides are TGTGCCAGCATTACCGGGACAGAGGGAATAAATGAAAAACTGTTTTTT. Its translation is CASITGTEGINEKLFF.

Details on this clone: The conserved closing phenylalanine or tryptophan is absent in this CDR3, likely reflecting a read error. The chain couples TRBV4-2 to TRBJ2-2; D is unclear. CDR1 and CDR2 from the germline V gene are LGHNA and YNFKEQ. The CDR3 spans 16 residues. Trimming removed 0 bases from V and 5 bases from J, with 13 bases in between. The CDR3: CASSQDLRAVTGELFS. In DNA, the CDR3 is TGTGCCAGCAGCCAAGATCTACGGGCCGTGACCGGGGAGCTGTTTTCT.

The chain recombines TRBV2 with TRBJ2-5, with 9 bases lining up with TRBD2. V lost 4 bases and J lost 2; bases outside the gene matches: 11. Germline lookup yields CDR1 SNHLY and CDR2 FYNNEI. The CDR3 extends over 17 amino acids. As DNA, the CDR3 is TGTGCCAGCAGTGGTTCTGCGGGGGGGCCCATTCAAGAGACCCAGTACTTC. Translation: CASSGSAGGPIQETQYF.

This rearrangement joins TRBV11-2 to TRBJ2-1; 9 bases agree with TRBD2. V dropped 5 bases and J dropped 9; count of bases not matched to a gene: 11. CDR1 and CDR2 (germline): SGHAT, FQNNGV. The CDR3 totals 15 residues. CDR3 DNA: TGTGCCAGCAGCCCGAGACTAGCGGTTTTAAGTGAGCAGTTCTTC. Translation: CASSPRLAVLSEQFF.

The V and J genes are TRBV4-2 and TRBJ1-2; D call uncertain. CDR1 is LGHNA and CDR2 is YNFKEQ in the germline V gene. Deletions cut 1 base from V and 1 base from J, with 10 bases between. This CDR3 contains 15 residues. The CDR3 is CASSQGRKINYGYTF. DNA of the CDR3: TGTGCCAGCAGCCAAGGGAGAAAAATTAACTATGGCTACACCTTC.

The V call is TRBV28, the J call TRBJ2-2; a possible D gene is TRBD1 (6 bases). Germline V gives CDR1 MDHEN, CDR2 SYDVKM. The CDR3 runs 13 residues. The germline V and J ends were trimmed by 8 bases and 2 bases, with 9 bases remaining between them. CDR3 nucleotide sequence: TGTGCCAGCGGGACATACAACACCGGGGAGCTGTTTTTT. Translation: CASGTYNTGELFF. Filled out from reference TRBV28 and TRBJ2-2, the complete variable domain reads DVKVTQSSRYLVKRTGEKVFLECVQDMDHENMFWYRQDPGLGLRLIYFSYDVKMKEKGDIPEGYSVSREKKERFSLILESASTNQTSMYLCASGTYNTGELFFGEGSRLTVL.

The rearrangement joins TRBV11-1 to TRBJ2-2, with D maybe TRBD2 (6 bases). This CDR3 has 14 amino acids. In germline, CDR1 is SGHAT, CDR2 FQDESV (reference sequence). Trimming stripped 3 bases from V and 4 bases from J, with 9 bases between. This CDR3 is CASSFWRGTGELFF. The CDR3 DNA is TGTGCCAGCAGCTTCTGGCGGGGCACCGGGGAGCTGTTTTTT. Together with reference TRBV11-1 and TRBJ2-2, the CDR3 gives the full variable domain: EAEVAQSPRYKITEKSQAVAFWCDPISGHATLYWYRQILGQGPELLVQFQDESVVDDSQLPKDRFSAERLKGVDSTLKIQPAELGDSAMYLCASSFWRGTGELFFGEGSRLTVL.

The rearrangement joins TRBV20-1 to TRBJ1-2, with D unresolved. The CDR3 totals 11 residues. The V gene lost 3 bases and the J gene lost 8 bases, with 10 bases spanning the gap. Germline CDR1 and CDR2: DFQATT and SNEGSKA (reference sequence). CDR3 region: CSASPFRGYTF. CDR3 nucleotide sequence: TGCAGTGCTAGCCCCTTCCGAGGCTACACCTTC.

The chain has TRBV28 and TRBJ1-2; D is uncertain. The CDR3 contains 14 residues. V lost 2 bases, J lost 4 bases, and 11 bases lay in between. Germline CDR1 MDHEN, CDR2 SYDVKM. CDR3 sequence: CASSLRGESYGYTF. DNA for the CDR3: TGTGCCAGCAGTTTACGCGGAGAAAGCTATGGCTACACCTTC.

The chain couples TRBV6-5 to TRBJ2-5, with D possibly called TRBD1 or TRBD2 (6 bases each). Per germline, CDR1 MNHEY and CDR2 SVGAGI. This CDR3 has 13 amino acids. V shed 2 bases and J shed 4 bases, with 8 bases lying between them. CDR3 amino acids: CASSYRGVETQYF. DNA for the CDR3: TGTGCCAGCAGTTACAGGGGGGTAGAGACCCAGTACTTC.

V and J are TRBV21-1 and TRBJ2-7; the table calls TRBD2, which could not be checked here. TRBV21-1 is an annotated pseudogene. CDR3 length: 16 residues. CDR3 nucleotides: TGTGCCAGCAGCAAGCATGAAACGGGGTTTTGCTACGAGCAGTACTTC. The encoded protein is CASSKHETGFCYEQYF.

This chain uses TRBV29-1 with TRBJ1-2; 7 bases are a match to TRBD1. The germline CDR1 and CDR2 sequences are SQVTM and ANQGSEA. There are 12 residues in the CDR3. Germline trimming cut 7 bases from V and 2 bases from J; bases unmatched to any gene: 4. The CDR3 here is CSGWGQNYGYTF. The CDR3 region has the DNA TGCAGCGGCTGGGGACAGAACTATGGCTACACCTTC.

The chain is built from TRBV2 and TRBJ1-2; 11 nucleotides align to TRBD1. Per germline, CDR1 SNHLY and CDR2 FYNNEI. CDR3 size: 16 residues. J was trimmed by 2 bases and V by 4 bases; bases with no gene match: 6. The CDR3 sequence: CASSGTGGLRNYGYTF. The CDR3 DNA is TGTGCCAGCAGTGGGACAGGGGGCTTAAGGAACTATGGCTACACCTTC.

V usage is TRBV3-1 (or the pseudogene TRBV3-2) and J usage is TRBJ2-2; TRBD2 matches 8 bases. The CDR3 is 17 amino acids. Unmatched junction bases numbered 5, after V lost 2 bases and J lost 0 bases. Germline-derived CDR1 and CDR2 are LGHDT and YNNKEL (reference sequence). CDR3 region: CASSQIGAGANTGELFF. CDR3 DNA sequence: TGTGCCAGCAGCCAAATCGGAGCGGGGGCGAACACCGGGGAGCTGTTTTTT.